What follows are 19 T cell receptor beta chains derived from one specimen sequenced in a study of T cell repertoires in cytomegalovirus infection. TCRdb reprocessed the reads via MiXCR and lists one record per CDR3 protein. The sample yields about 440,000 distinct CDR3 sequences, roughly 30% seen once. Sample: PBMCs. The origin of the receptors is a human donor in good health (CMV status not recorded). Some clones in this sample may be carry-over from other donors' samples.

This clonotype occurred a few times. The chain carries TRBV6-1 and TRBJ2-6; unclear D gene. The CDR3 runs to 18 residues. V lost 6 bases to trimming and J lost 3 bases, with 21 bases between them. Germline V gives CDR1 MNHNS, CDR2 SASEGT. The CDR3: CASRPAKGPASGANVLTF. The CDR3 bases are TGTGCCAGCAGGCCGGCCAAGGGTCCCGCGAGTGGGGCCAACGTCCTGACTTTC.

The J gene is TRBJ1-2, the V gene TRBV18; perhaps TRBD1 as D (5 bases). Trimming cost V 0 bases and J 6 bases, with 8 bases left between them. Germline loops: CDR1 KGHSH, CDR2 LQKENI. This CDR3 is built from 13 residues. CDR3 nucleotides: TGTGCCAGCTCACCACCGGGAGGGGATGGCTACACCTTC. Its translation is CASSPPGGDGYTF.

The rearrangement joins TRBV5-4 to TRBJ2-7, with D tentatively TRBD2 (5 bases). The CDR3 is 15 residues long. V gave up 0 bases and J gave up 2 bases, with 12 bases separating them. CDR1 is SGHNT and CDR2 is YYREEE in the germline V gene (reference sequence). The CDR3 DNA is TGTGCCAGCAGCTTGGCCGGGGTGCCCCCCTACGAGCAGTACTTC. Translated, it gives CASSLAGVPPYEQYF. The complete variable domain, with remaining parts taken from reference TRBV5-4 and TRBJ2-7, reads ETGVTQSPTHLIKTRGQQVTLRCSSQSGHNTVSWYQQALGQGPQFIFQYYREEENGRGNFPPRFSGLQFPNYSSELNVNALELDDSALYLCASSLAGVPPYEQYFGPGTRLTVT.

As regards this clonotype: A much larger clone lies a single base off, so this may be a read error. The V call is TRBV4-1, the J call TRBJ1-5, with D hard to call. The CDR3 spans 16 residues. CDR1 is MGHRA, CDR2 YSYEKL, per germline. The CDR3 nucleotides read TGCGCCAGCACCACAAGCCCACAGCACGAGAATCCGCCCCAGCATTTT. Translating gives CASTTSPQHENPPQHF.

The chain uses TRBV3-1 and TRBJ2-1; D possibly matches TRBD1 or TRBD2 (5 bases each). The ends were cut back, 2 bases at V and 6 bases at J, with 8 bases in the middle. The germline V gene encodes CDR1 LGHDT and CDR2 YNNKEL (reference sequence). The CDR3 loop spans 13 amino acids. The DNA for the CDR3 is TGTGCCAGCAGCCAAAAGAGGGGCAATGAGCAGTTCTTC. It codes for CASSQKRGNEQFF.

Of note for this clonotype: This sequence may be a read error, since a much larger clone differs from it by one base. The gene calls are TRBV7-2 and TRBJ2-3; possible D gene TRBD1, 5 bases. Trimming pared 4 bases from V and 4 bases from J, leaving 15 bases between. The CDR3 extends over 15 amino acids. Looked up from germline, CDR1 is SGHTA and CDR2 is FQGNSA. The CDR3 is CASSSGPGYSDTQYF. As DNA, the CDR3 is TGTGCCAGCAGCTCAGGGCCCGGGTACTCAGATACGCAGTATTTT.

This clonotype was found a few times. The V gene is TRBV5-1, the J gene TRBJ1-2, with a tentative D call TRBD1 (6 bases). CDR3 length: 16 amino acids. Trimming shortened V by 4 bases and J by 6 bases, and 22 bases separated the two germline ends. The V gene's germline CDR1 is SGHRS and CDR2 YFSETQ. This CDR3 is CASSVVTGTSGNGYTF. CDR3 coding DNA: TGCGCCAGCAGCGTCGTAACAGGGACGAGCGGAAATGGCTACACCTTC.

V gene TRBV5-6 combines with J gene TRBJ1-1; D perhaps matches TRBD1 (5 bases). This CDR3 contains 13 residues. CDR1 and CDR2 (germline): SGHDT, YYEEEE. V gave up 2 bases and J gave up 4 bases, with 9 bases separating them. In DNA form, the CDR3 reads TGTGCCAGCAGCTTTTGGGGGGGCACTGAAGCTTTCTTT. It translates to CASSFWGGTEAFF.

Note on this clonotype: Just one base apart from a much larger clone, this may be a read error. This chain links TRBV12-3 or TRBV12-4 with TRBJ1-1; D not resolved. This CDR3 has 13 amino acids. Trimming removed 2 bases from V and 10 bases from J, with 14 bases in between. The chain's CDR3 is CASSLKQRAGAFF. DNA for the CDR3: TGTGCCAGCAGTTTAAAGCAGCGGGCTGGAGCTTTCTTT.

This clonotype was counted ten times or more. The rearrangement joins TRBV7-2 to TRBJ1-2, with D possibly being TRBD1 (5 bases). The germline V gene encodes CDR1 SGHTA and CDR2 FQGNSA. The CDR3 is 17 amino acids. V shed 1 base and J shed 2 bases, with 17 bases lying between them. CDR3 protein: CASSLEFGRGANYGYTF. In DNA form, the CDR3 reads TGTGCCAGCAGCTTAGAATTCGGGAGGGGCGCAAACTATGGCTACACCTTC.

This chain uses TRBV2 with TRBJ1-4, with D hard to call. CDR1 and CDR2 from the germline V gene are SNHLY and FYNNEI. Trimming took off 5 bases at V and 7 bases at J, with 11 bases between the two ends. The CDR3 runs to 13 residues. The CDR3 nucleotides are TGTGCCAGCAGTCCCAGGCGCGTTGAAAAACTGTTTTTT. It yields the protein CASSPRRVEKLFF.

The CDR3 nucleotides read TGCAGTGCTAGAGAAATTACAGGGGCTGGAAACACCATATATTTT. Translating it yields CSAREITGAGNTIYF. The rearrangement uses TRBV20-1 and TRBJ1-3; 7 bases agree with TRBD1. V lost 0 bases, J lost 2 bases, and 4 bases stayed unmatched. Germline CDR1 DFQATT, CDR2 SNEGSKA (reference sequence). The CDR3 is 15 residues long.

This clonotype was observed many times. The chain employs TRBV7-8 and TRBJ2-5; 12 nucleotides agree with TRBD2. From germline, CDR1 is SGHVS and CDR2 FQNEAQ. With V trimmed by 1 base and J by 2 bases, 5 bases remained unmatched. CDR3 length: 17 residues. The CDR3 loop reads CASSLELAGGSQETQYF. In nucleotides, the CDR3 is TGTGCCAGCAGCTTAGAACTAGCGGGGGGCTCGCAAGAGACCCAGTACTTC.

The chain is built from TRBV6-5 and TRBJ1-1; no reliable D call. The CDR3 totals 14 residues. CDR1 and CDR2 from the germline V gene are MNHEY and SVGAGI. The germline V and J ends were trimmed by 5 bases and 1 base, with 11 bases remaining between them. CDR3: CASSRYDRNTEAFF. CDR3 nucleotides: TGTGCCAGCAGTCGATATGACCGGAACACTGAAGCTTTCTTT.

This chain uses TRBV4-1 with TRBJ1-5; D remains ambiguous. The CDR3 runs 13 residues. The V end was cut by 0 bases, the J end by 6 bases, with 6 bases between. Germline CDR1 reads MGHRA; CDR2 reads YSYEKL. The CDR3 reads CASSQDLVQPQHF. CDR3 DNA sequence: TGCGCCAGCAGCCAAGATCTCGTTCAGCCCCAGCATTTT.

The J gene is TRBJ2-3, the V gene TRBV12-3 or TRBV12-4; tentative D call: TRBD1 (5 bases). The V gene lost 7 bases and the J gene lost 2 bases, with 19 bases spanning the gap. CDR3 length: 16 amino acids. The CDR3 sequence: CASTLGAIPTTDTQYF. Here the CDR3 DNA reads TGTGCCAGCACCCTTGGGGCGATCCCGACCACAGATACGCAGTATTTT.

As concerns this clonotype: Sequence at one end of the junction differs from germline and may be a read error. This sequence joins TRBV5-3 and TRBJ1-5; 9 nucleotides agree with TRBD1. TRBV5-3 is noted as an ORF with a role that remains uncertain. The CDR3 sequence is 16 residues long. The DNA for the CDR3 is TGTGCCAGCAGCTGGGACAGGGTGTATAGCAATCAGCCCCAGCATTTT. Its translation is CASSWDRVYSNQPQHF.

The genes are TRBV5-4 and TRBJ2-7; D is perhaps TRBD1 (6 bases). V lost 4 bases and J lost 6, with 11 bases in between. The CDR3 spans 12 residues. The V gene's germline CDR1 is SGHNT and CDR2 YYREEE (reference sequence). Here the CDR3 DNA reads TGTGCCAGCAGCACACAGGGCCCCGAGCAGTACTTC. It specifies CASSTQGPEQYF. Using reference TRBV5-4 and TRBJ2-7 for the parts outside the CDR3, the full variable domain is ETGVTQSPTHLIKTRGQQVTLRCSSQSGHNTVSWYQQALGQGPQFIFQYYREEENGRGNFPPRFSGLQFPNYSSELNVNALELDDSALYLCASSTQGPEQYFGPGTRLTVT.

The chain employs TRBV2 and TRBJ2-4; 12 bases fit TRBD1. V lost 6 bases to trimming and J lost 1 base; unmatched junction nucleotides: 10. CDR1 SNHLY and CDR2 FYNNEI come from the germline V gene. The CDR3 sequence is 18 residues long. The CDR3, as DNA: TGTGCCAGCAGCATTCAAAAGGGACAGGGGGCTGCCAAAAACATTCAGTACTTC. It yields the protein CASSIQKGQGAAKNIQYF.